This T cell receptor (beta chain) was profiled in a study of tumor-infiltrating lymphocytes in primary liver carcinoma. Overall study: Stage T1-T3 N0M0 tumors spanned about 4.2 to 11 cm.

From around 0.5 ug of total RNA, TCR beta-specific cDNA was reverse-transcribed using a constant-region primer. Library construction for TCR beta comprised three nested multiplex PCR rounds performed with slightly modified ARM-PCR. Investigators reported that the first two PCR rounds, at roughly 10 cycles each, used TRBV1-TRBV30 forward primers with a C-beta reverse primer. TCRdb called the multiplex PCR reads again in MiXCR, with one record for every CDR3 protein. The profile covers about 200,000 distinct CDR3 sequences, with almost 65% appearing a single time and approximately 7% taken by the ten largest. A word on this clonotype: As yet, its antigen is unknown. The junction departs from germline at one end; a sequencing error may be responsible.

The source of the blood RNA was unsorted whole blood, and germline DNA was extracted as well. Germline V gene sequence: CDR1 MGHRA, CDR2 YSYEKL. The CDR3 has 16 residues. Whole-study findings and limits: Tumors significantly exceeded blood in top-250-clone fraction (p = 0.039). Tumor-blood pairs (like tumor-adjacent pairs) overlapped less than tumor region pairs did.

Sequencing input: peripheral blood. The source is a woman aged 55-70 years with primary liver carcinoma and hepatitis B virus infection. This chain links TRBV4-1 with TRBJ2-5; maybe TRBD1 (7 bases). The CDR3 nucleotides read TGCGCCAGCAGCCACACACTCAGGGGGGCGCAGGAGACCAAGTACTTC. Amino acids: CASSHTLRGAQETKYF.